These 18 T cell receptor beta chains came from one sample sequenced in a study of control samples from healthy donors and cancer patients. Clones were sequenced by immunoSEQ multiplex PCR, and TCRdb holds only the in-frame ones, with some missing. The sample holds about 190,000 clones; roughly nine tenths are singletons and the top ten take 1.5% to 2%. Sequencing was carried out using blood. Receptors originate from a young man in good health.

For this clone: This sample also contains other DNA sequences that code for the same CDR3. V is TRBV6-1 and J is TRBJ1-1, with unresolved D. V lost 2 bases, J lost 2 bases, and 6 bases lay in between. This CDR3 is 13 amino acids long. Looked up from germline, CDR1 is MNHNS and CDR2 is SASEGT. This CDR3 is CASSERGNTEAFF. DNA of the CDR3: TGTGCCAGCAGTGAACGGGGTAACACTGAAGCTTTCTTT.

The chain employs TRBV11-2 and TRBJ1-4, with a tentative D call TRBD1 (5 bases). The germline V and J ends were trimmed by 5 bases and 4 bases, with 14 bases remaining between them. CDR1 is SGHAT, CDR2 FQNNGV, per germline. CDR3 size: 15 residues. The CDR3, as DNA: TGTGCCAGCAGCGGTACGGGCAGGGTTAATGAAAAACTGTTTTTT. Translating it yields CASSGTGRVNEKLFF. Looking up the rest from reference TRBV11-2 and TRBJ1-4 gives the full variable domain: EAGVAQSPRYKIIEKRQSVAFWCNPISGHATLYWYQQILGQGPKLLIQFQNNGVVDDSQLPKDRFSAERLKGVDSTLKIQPAKLEDSAVYLCASSGTGRVNEKLFFGSGTQLSVL.

The CDR3 protein is CASTRTGWNEKLFF. The CDR3 region has the DNA TGCGCCAGCACGCGGACAGGTTGGAATGAAAAACTGTTTTTT. The chain has TRBV5-1 and TRBJ1-4; 7 bases line up with TRBD1. The V gene end was trimmed by 6 bases and the J gene end by 5 bases; junction bases not matched to a gene: 7. CDR3 length: 14 residues. Germline CDR1 reads SGHRS; CDR2 reads YFSETQ.

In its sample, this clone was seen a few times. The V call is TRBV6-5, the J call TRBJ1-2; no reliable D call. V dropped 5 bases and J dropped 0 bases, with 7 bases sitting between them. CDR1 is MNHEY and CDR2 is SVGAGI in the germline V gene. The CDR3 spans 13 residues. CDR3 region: CASSNEANYGYTF. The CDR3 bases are TGTGCCAGCAGTAACGAAGCTAACTATGGCTACACCTTC.

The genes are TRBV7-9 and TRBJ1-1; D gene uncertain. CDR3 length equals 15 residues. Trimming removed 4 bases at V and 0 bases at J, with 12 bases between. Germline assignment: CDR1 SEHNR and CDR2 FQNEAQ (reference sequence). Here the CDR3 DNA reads TGTGCCAGCAGCTCTCGTCGGGAGGTGAACACTGAAGCTTTCTTT. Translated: CASSSRREVNTEAFF.

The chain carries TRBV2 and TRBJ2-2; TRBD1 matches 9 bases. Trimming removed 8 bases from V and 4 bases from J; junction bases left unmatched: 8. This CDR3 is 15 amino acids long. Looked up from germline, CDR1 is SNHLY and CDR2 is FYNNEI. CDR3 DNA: TGTGCCAGCGACCGACAGGGGGGTTCCACCGGGGAGCTGTTTTTT. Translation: CASDRQGGSTGELFF.

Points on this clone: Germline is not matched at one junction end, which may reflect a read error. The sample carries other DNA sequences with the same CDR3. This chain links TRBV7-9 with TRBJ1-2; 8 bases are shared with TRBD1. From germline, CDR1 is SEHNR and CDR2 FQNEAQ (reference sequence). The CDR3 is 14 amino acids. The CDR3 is CASISGTGLYGYTF. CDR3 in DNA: TGTGCCAGCATATCCGGGACAGGCCTATATGGCTACACTTTC.

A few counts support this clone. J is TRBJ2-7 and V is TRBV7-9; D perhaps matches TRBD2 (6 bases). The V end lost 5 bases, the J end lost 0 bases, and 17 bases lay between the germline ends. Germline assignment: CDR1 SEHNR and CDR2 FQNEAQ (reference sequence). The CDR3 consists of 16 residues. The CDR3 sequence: CASSPIGGLLSYEQYF. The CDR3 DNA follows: TGTGCCAGCAGCCCCATAGGAGGACTACTCTCCTACGAGCAGTACTTC.

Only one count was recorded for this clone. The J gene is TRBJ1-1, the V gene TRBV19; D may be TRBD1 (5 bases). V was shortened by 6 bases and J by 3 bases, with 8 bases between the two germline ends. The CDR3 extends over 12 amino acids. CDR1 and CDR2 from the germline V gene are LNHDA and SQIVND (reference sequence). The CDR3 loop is CASRLGDTEAFF. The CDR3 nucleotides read TGTGCCAGTAGGTTGGGGGACACTGAAGCTTTCTTT.

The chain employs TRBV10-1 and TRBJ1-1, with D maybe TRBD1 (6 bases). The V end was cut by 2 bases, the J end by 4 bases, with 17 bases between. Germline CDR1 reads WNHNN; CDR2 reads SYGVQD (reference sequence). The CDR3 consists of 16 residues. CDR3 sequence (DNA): TGCGCCAGCAGTGAGAGAATAGCGGGGGCGCGCACTGAAGCTTTCTTT. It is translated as CASSERIAGARTEAFF.

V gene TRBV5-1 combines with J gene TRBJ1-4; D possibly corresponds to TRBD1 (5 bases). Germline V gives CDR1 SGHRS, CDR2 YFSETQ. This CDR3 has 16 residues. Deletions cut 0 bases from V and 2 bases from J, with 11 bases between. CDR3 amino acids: CASSLGTSATNEKLFF. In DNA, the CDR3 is TGCGCCAGCAGCTTGGGGACATCCGCGACTAATGAAAAACTGTTTTTT. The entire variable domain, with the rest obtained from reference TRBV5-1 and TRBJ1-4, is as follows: KAGVTQTPRYLIKTRGQQVTLSCSPISGHRSVSWYQQTPGQGLQFLFEYFSETQRNKGNFPGRFSGRQFSNSRSEMNVSTLELGDSALYLCASSLGTSATNEKLFFGSGTQLSVL.

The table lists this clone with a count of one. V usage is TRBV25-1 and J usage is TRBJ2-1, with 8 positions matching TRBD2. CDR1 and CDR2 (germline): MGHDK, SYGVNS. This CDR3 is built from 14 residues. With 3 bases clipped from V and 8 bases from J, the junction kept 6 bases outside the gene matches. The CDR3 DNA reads TGTGCCAGCAGTGAGGCGGGGGGCCGGGATGAGCAGTTCTTC. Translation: CASSEAGGRDEQFF.

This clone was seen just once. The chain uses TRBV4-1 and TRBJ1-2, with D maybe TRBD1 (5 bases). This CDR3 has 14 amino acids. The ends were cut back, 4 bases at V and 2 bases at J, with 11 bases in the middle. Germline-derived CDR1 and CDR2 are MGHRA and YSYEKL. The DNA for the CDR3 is TGCGCCAGCAGCCTGGGGGTAGGGAACTATGGCTACACCTTC. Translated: CASSLGVGNYGYTF.

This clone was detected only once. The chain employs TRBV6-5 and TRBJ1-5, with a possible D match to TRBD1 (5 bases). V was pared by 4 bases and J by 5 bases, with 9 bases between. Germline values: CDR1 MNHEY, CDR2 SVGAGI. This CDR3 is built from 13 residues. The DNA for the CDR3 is TGTGCCAGCAGTTGGGGCAGTTATCAGCCCCAGCATTTT. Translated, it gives CASSWGSYQPQHF.

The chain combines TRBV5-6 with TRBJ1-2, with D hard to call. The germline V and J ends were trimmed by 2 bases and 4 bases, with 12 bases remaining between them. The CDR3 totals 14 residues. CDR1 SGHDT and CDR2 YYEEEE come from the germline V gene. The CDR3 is CASSFQEFFYGYTF. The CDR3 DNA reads TGTGCCAGCAGCTTCCAGGAGTTCTTCTATGGCTACACCTTC.

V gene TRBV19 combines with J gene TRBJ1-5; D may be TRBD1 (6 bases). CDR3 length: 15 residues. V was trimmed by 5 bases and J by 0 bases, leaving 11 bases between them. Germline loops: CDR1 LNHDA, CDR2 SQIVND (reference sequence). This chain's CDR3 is CASSRQVNSNQPQHF. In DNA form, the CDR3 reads TGTGCCAGTAGTCGACAGGTCAATAGCAATCAGCCCCAGCATTTT.

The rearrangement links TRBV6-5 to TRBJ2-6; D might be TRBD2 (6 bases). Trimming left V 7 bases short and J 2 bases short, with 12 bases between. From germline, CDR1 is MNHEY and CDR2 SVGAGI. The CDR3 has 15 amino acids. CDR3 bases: TGTGCCAGCACCATAGGGGAGGCTGGGGCCAACGTCCTGACTTTC. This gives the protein CASTIGEAGANVLTF.

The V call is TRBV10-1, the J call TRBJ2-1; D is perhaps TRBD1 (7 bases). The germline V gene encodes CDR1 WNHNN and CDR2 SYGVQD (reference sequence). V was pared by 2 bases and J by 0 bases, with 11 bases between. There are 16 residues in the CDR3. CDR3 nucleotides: TGCGCCAGCAGTGAGCCAGGGGGGAGCTCCTACAATGAGCAGTTCTTC. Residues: CASSEPGGSSYNEQFF.